This TCR beta chain was identified in a study of blood T cells in healthy people across ages. This clonotype was found a few times. An end of the junction differs from the germline gene, which may be a read error. Germline V CDR1 and CDR2: DFQATT, SNEGSKA (reference sequence). This CDR3 spans 16 amino acids. Sample-barcoded 5' priming and a J-beta primer mix drove a second PCR of 7 to 11 cycles. TCRdb analysed the 5' RACE reads with MiXCR anew, one entry per CDR3 protein. The sample has nearly 800,000 distinct CDR3 sequences; 25% are singletons. These records were also assigned to another study, of T cells of mothers and their children.

The sequence came from a boy between 10 and 17 years old in good health. Sequenced sample: blood. This chain links TRBV20-1 with TRBJ2-5; 8 nucleotides match TRBD2. Judging by the DNA end, TRBJ2-1 fits better; the J call may be wrong. The CDR3 DNA reads TGCAGTGCTGACCGGGAGGGAGTTCCCTACAACAAAGAGCAGTTCTTC. As protein: CSADREGVPYNKEQFF.